The 14 T cell receptor beta chains reported below all come from one sample, sequenced in a study of cytomegalovirus exposure and HLA in healthy donors. PCR involved 60 Vbeta and 13 Jbeta primers. The data were produced by immunoSEQ multiplex PCR, yet TCRdb's version contains in-frame clones alone and is incomplete. The sample carries around 80,000 clones, roughly 85% recorded once. The sample comprised PBMCs. The origin of the receptors is a female donor in good health and CMV-seronegative.

The chain couples TRBV7-9 to TRBJ2-2; a weak D match, TRBD1 (6 bases). The CDR3 has 15 amino acids. Trimming took 2 bases from V and 1 from J, leaving 8 bases between them. Germline lookup yields CDR1 SEHNR and CDR2 FQNEAQ (reference sequence). As DNA, the CDR3 is TGTGCCAGCAGCTTATGGGACAAGAACACCGGGGAGCTGTTTTTT. It translates to CASSLWDKNTGELFF.

This clone has only a few counts. The chain has TRBV29-1 and TRBJ2-1, with 9 bases aligning to TRBD2. This CDR3 is 14 amino acids long. The ends lost 4 bases at V and 6 bases at J; junction bases unmatched: 7. Germline V gene sequence: CDR1 SQVTM, CDR2 ANQGSEA. DNA for the CDR3: TGCAGCGTTGCCGGCGGGGGGGCCGCCAATGAGCAGTTCTTC. It is translated as CSVAGGGAANEQFF.

The rearrangement links TRBV7-6 to TRBJ2-3; TRBD2 agrees at 13 bases. Germline values: CDR1 SGHVS, CDR2 FNYEAQ. Trimming removed 3 bases from V and 2 bases from J; junction bases left unmatched: 2. The CDR3 loop spans 16 amino acids. As DNA, the CDR3 is TGTGCCAGCAGCTTGGGGACTAGCGGGACCACAGATACGCAGTATTTT. Its protein is CASSLGTSGTTDTQYF. The full variable domain, in which reference TRBV7-6 and TRBJ2-3 provide the parts outside the CDR3, is GAGVSQSPRYKVTKRGQDVALRCDPISGHVSLYWYRQALGQGPEFLTYFNYEAQQDKSGLPNDRFSAERPEGSISTLTIQRTEQRDSAMYRCASSLGTSGTTDTQYFGPGTRLTVL.

J is TRBJ2-2 and V is TRBV10-3; 7 nucleotides agree with TRBD2. Germline V gives CDR1 ENHRY, CDR2 SYGVKD. The CDR3 is made up of 15 amino acids. V lost 6 bases to trimming and J lost 4 bases; unmatched junction nucleotides: 8. This CDR3 is CAISSGGFGTGELFF. CDR3 DNA sequence: TGTGCCATCAGCTCCGGGGGGTTCGGCACCGGGGAGCTGTTTTTT.

The J gene is TRBJ2-1, the V gene TRBV4-3; 7 bases are shared with TRBD2. CDR3 size: 15 residues. V lost 1 base to trimming and J lost 8 bases; unmatched junction nucleotides: 8. CDR1 and CDR2 (germline): LGHNA, YSLEER. In DNA form, the CDR3 reads TGCGCCAGCAGCCAAGTCATAACTAGCGTCCATGAGCAGTTCTTC. This translates into CASSQVITSVHEQFF.

The DNA of the CDR3 is TGTGCCAGCAGCGTAGGGGGGCCCGACAATGAGCAGTTCTTC. Protein sequence: CASSVGGPDNEQFF. This rearrangement joins TRBV9 to TRBJ2-1; TRBD1 might be the D (6 bases). V lost 0 bases and J lost 5, with 9 bases in between. The CDR3 sequence is 14 residues long. CDR1 is SGDLS and CDR2 is YYNGEE in the germline V gene.

The chain couples TRBV7-9 to TRBJ1-4; tentatively, D is TRBD1 (5 bases). The CDR3 contains 13 residues. V was pared by 5 bases and J by 12 bases, with 16 bases between. Germline V gene data show CDR1 as SEHNR and CDR2 as FQNEAQ (reference sequence). The CDR3 spells CASSARGSGELFF. CDR3 DNA: TGTGCCAGCAGCGCCCGGGGGTCGGGGGAACTGTTTTTT.

This clone has a single count. The chain joins TRBV5-5 to TRBJ2-2, with unresolved D. This CDR3 region has 13 residues. V dropped 3 bases and J dropped 7 bases, with 10 bases sitting between them. Germline assignment: CDR1 SGHKS and CDR2 YYEKEE (reference sequence). The CDR3 loop is CASSSGPGGELFF. CDR3 nucleotides: TGTGCCAGCAGCTCCGGTCCTGGCGGGGAGCTGTTTTTT.

This chain connects TRBV9 to TRBJ1-4, with TRBD1 as a possible D gene (5 bases). The germline V and J ends were trimmed by 0 bases and 3 bases, with 6 bases remaining between them. Germline V CDR1 and CDR2: SGDLS, YYNGEE. The CDR3 consists of 14 residues. The CDR3 is CASSVGQSNEKLFF. The CDR3 bases are TGTGCCAGCAGCGTAGGACAGTCTAATGAAAAACTGTTTTTT.

This chain joins TRBV28 and TRBJ2-3; D is unresolved. Germline CDR1 is MDHEN and CDR2 is SYDVKM. The CDR3 covers 12 residues. The V gene lost 8 bases and the J gene lost 1 base, with 7 bases spanning the gap. The CDR3 is CASSTGTDTQYF. DNA of the CDR3: TGTGCCAGCTCTACAGGCACAGATACGCAGTATTTT.

The V gene is TRBV5-4, the J gene TRBJ1-2; a possible D gene is TRBD1 (5 bases). V was pared by 3 bases and J by 6 bases, with 18 bases between. This CDR3 region has 15 residues. CDR1 and CDR2 from the germline V gene are SGHNT and YYREEE (reference sequence). The CDR3 coding sequence is TGTGCCAGCAGCTCGCCTACGTCAGGGTACCATGGCTACACCTTC. It is translated as CASSSPTSGYHGYTF.

The gene calls are TRBV4-1 and TRBJ1-3; D is undetermined. Germline V gene data show CDR1 as MGHRA and CDR2 as YSYEKL. V shed 0 bases and J shed 0 bases, with 12 bases lying between them. CDR3 length: 17 residues. As DNA, the CDR3 is TGCGCCAGCAGCCAAGAGCTGGGCGCAAGCTCTGGAAACACCATATATTTT. This codes for CASSQELGASSGNTIYF.

The genes are TRBV9 and TRBJ2-5; perhaps TRBD1 as D (5 bases). V was pared by 4 bases and J by 2 bases, with 12 bases between. Germline lookup yields CDR1 SGDLS and CDR2 YYNGEE. The CDR3 consists of 14 residues. The CDR3 coding sequence is TGTGCCAGCAGCCGACCCCAGGGTCAAGAGACCCAGTACTTC. Protein product: CASSRPQGQETQYF.

The CDR3 reads CASSGGLAAYNEQFF. The CDR3, as DNA: TGCGCCAGCAGCGGGGGACTAGCGGCTTACAATGAGCAGTTCTTC. The rearrangement links TRBV5-1 to TRBJ2-1; TRBD2 aligns across 11 bases. The CDR3 sequence is 15 residues long. Germline values: CDR1 SGHRS, CDR2 YFSETQ. After removal of 4 bases from V and 4 bases from J, the junction contained 4 bases not matched to a gene.